The 21 T cell receptor beta chains below were found in one sample sequenced in a study of T cell responses to AZD1222 COVID-19 vaccine. Using immunoSEQ multiplex PCR, the repertoire was profiled, and TCRdb retains in-frame clones only, with some absent. The repertoire has approximately 150,000 clones, around 90% of them found once; the top ten carry 1.5% to 2%. The sequences come from peripheral blood, collected 28 days after the second AZD1222 dose. The source of these receptors is an adult who received the AZD1222 COVID-19 vaccine.

V is TRBV19 and J is TRBJ1-3; 7 positions match TRBD1. The trim removed 7 bases at V and 2 bases at J, leaving 5 bases unmatched. This CDR3 comprises 14 residues. Germline assignment: CDR1 LNHDA and CDR2 SQIVND (reference sequence). The chain's CDR3 is CASTQGTAGNTIYF. CDR3 bases: TGTGCCAGTACCCAGGGGACAGCTGGAAACACCATATATTTT. Full variable domain (rest looked up from reference TRBV19 and TRBJ1-3): DGGITQSPKYLFRKEGQNVTLSCEQNLNHDAMYWYRQDPGQGLRLIYYSQIVNDFQKGDIAEGYSVSREKKESFPLTVTSAQKNPTAFYLCASTQGTAGNTIYFGEGSWLTVV.

The rearrangement links TRBV14 to TRBJ1-5; D is uncertain. The CDR3 is 12 residues long. Trimming shortened V by 1 base and J by 5 bases, and 3 bases separated the two germline ends. Germline V gene sequence: CDR1 SGHDN, CDR2 FVKESK. This CDR3 is CASSQGDQPQHF. CDR3 in DNA: TGTGCCAGCAGCCAAGGGGATCAGCCCCAGCATTTT. Full variable domain (rest looked up from reference TRBV14 and TRBJ1-5): EAGVTQFPSHSVIEKGQTVTLRCDPISGHDNLYWYRRVMGKEIKFLLHFVKESKQDESGMPNNRFLAERTGGTYSTLKVQPAELEDSGVYFCASSQGDQPQHFGDGTRLSIL.

The gene calls are TRBV2 and TRBJ2-2; D gene uncertain. The ends were cut back, 6 bases at V and 2 bases at J, with 10 bases in the middle. CDR1 is SNHLY, CDR2 FYNNEI, per germline. This CDR3 is built from 14 residues. CDR3 DNA: TGTGCCAGCAGAGGGCGCGGTAACACCGGGGAGCTGTTTTTT. As protein: CASRGRGNTGELFF.

The rearrangement joins TRBV19 to TRBJ2-1; 9 nucleotides agree with TRBD1. Germline V gene sequence: CDR1 LNHDA, CDR2 SQIVND (reference sequence). The V and J ends lost 3 bases and 7 bases, in that order; junction bases with no gene match: 7. The CDR3 totals 15 residues. The CDR3 DNA reads TGTGCCAGTAGTATGGGACAGGGTGGCGTTAATGAGCAGTTCTTC. It yields the protein CASSMGQGGVNEQFF.

The rearrangement joins TRBV9 to TRBJ2-2; 8 bases are shared with TRBD2. There are 18 residues in the CDR3. J lost 4 bases, V lost 1 base, and 12 bases had no gene match. The V gene's germline CDR1 is SGDLS and CDR2 YYNGEE. CDR3 residues: CASSVFGRSSGGTGELFF. CDR3 DNA: TGTGCCAGCAGCGTATTCGGTCGATCGAGCGGGGGCACCGGGGAGCTGTTTTTT. The variable domain in full, with the rest retrieved from reference TRBV9 and TRBJ2-2, is DSGVTQTPKHLITATGQRVTLRCSPRSGDLSVYWYQQSLDQGLQFLIQYYNGEERAKGNILERFSAQQFPDLHSELNLSSLELGDSALYFCASSVFGRSSGGTGELFFGEGSRLTVL.

This clone was recorded once. One junction end does not reproduce the germline sequence, and a read error may be involved. The gene calls are TRBV30 and TRBJ2-2, with 10 bases that match TRBD2. Per germline, CDR1 GTSNPN and CDR2 SVGIG (reference sequence). CDR3 length: 15 residues. Written as DNA, the CDR3 is TGTGCCTGGGTACCGGGACTAGCGAACGCCGGGGAGCTGTTTTTT. Residues: CAWVPGLANAGELFF.

The chain recombines TRBV13 with TRBJ1-1, with 11 bases lining up with TRBD1. Germline loops: CDR1 PRHDT, CDR2 FYEKMQ (reference sequence). The J segment lost 4 bases and the V segment lost 4 bases, leaving 8 bases of the junction unmatched. The length of the CDR3 is 16 residues. Here the CDR3 DNA reads TGTGCCAGCAGCTCCTGGACAGGGGGCGCGGGCACTGAAGCTTTCTTT. Translated, it gives CASSSWTGGAGTEAFF.

The V gene is TRBV6-6, the J gene TRBJ2-2, with 7 nucleotides matching TRBD2. The CDR3 runs 15 residues. Trimming took 5 bases from V and 0 from J; bases not matched to a gene: 3. The germline gives CDR1 MNHNY, CDR2 SVGAGI (reference sequence). The DNA of the CDR3 is TGTGCCAGCAGTCGGGACTACCCGAACACCGGGGAGCTGTTTTTT. It yields the protein CASSRDYPNTGELFF.

This clone was recorded once. The chain recombines TRBV4-3 with TRBJ2-3; D unresolved. The CDR3 is made up of 15 amino acids. V lost 3 bases and J 1 base, leaving 11 bases between the germline ends. Per germline, CDR1 LGHNA and CDR2 YSLEER. The CDR3 loop reads CASSHIQLGTDTQYF. In DNA, the CDR3 is TGCGCCAGCAGCCACATCCAACTTGGCACAGATACGCAGTATTTT.

Worth noting for this clone: Relative to the germline gene, one junction end is altered; a read error may explain this. V gene TRBV29-1 combines with J gene TRBJ1-4; 8 nucleotides agree with TRBD1. The CDR3 sequence is 13 residues long. Germline V gene sequence: CDR1 SQVTM, CDR2 ANQGSEA. CDR3 residues: CSARTGSNEKLFF. The DNA of the CDR3 is TGCAGCGCCCGGACAGGGAGTAATGAGAAACTGTTTTTT.

This chain connects TRBV9 to TRBJ1-1; D is uncertain. The CDR3 covers 15 residues. Trimming took 0 bases from V and 0 from J, leaving 9 bases between them. Germline V gene data show CDR1 as SGDLS and CDR2 as YYNGEE. Here the CDR3 DNA reads TGTGCCAGCAGCGTAGGAGAGAGCATGAACACTGAAGCTTTCTTT. Translated: CASSVGESMNTEAFF. The full variable domain, rest sourced from reference TRBV9 and TRBJ1-1, is DSGVTQTPKHLITATGQRVTLRCSPRSGDLSVYWYQQSLDQGLQFLIQYYNGEERAKGNILERFSAQQFPDLHSELNLSSLELGDSALYFCASSVGESMNTEAFFGQGTRLTVV.

J is TRBJ2-2 and V is TRBV21-1; TRBD1 is the table's D call, not checked against the DNA. TRBV21-1 is described as a pseudogene. The CDR3 is made up of 12 amino acids. The CDR3 protein is CASNQNTGELFF. The CDR3 DNA follows: TGTGCCAGCAATCAAAACACCGGGGAGCTGTTTTTT.

The chain is built from TRBV9 and TRBJ1-1, with TRBD1 identical over 9 bases. The CDR3 is 15 residues long. The ends lost 3 bases at V and 1 base at J; junction bases unmatched: 4. The V gene's germline CDR1 is SGDLS and CDR2 YYNGEE. The CDR3 loop is CASSEGQGWNTEAFF. The CDR3 region has the DNA TGTGCCAGCAGCGAGGGACAGGGCTGGAACACTGAAGCTTTCTTT.

The chain couples TRBV16 to TRBJ1-1, with TRBD1 matching over 8 bases. Germline V gives CDR1 KGHSY, CDR2 FQNENV. V trimming: 0 bases; J trimming: 7 bases; junction bases outside the gene matches: 10. The CDR3 runs 16 residues. Here the CDR3 DNA reads TGTGCCAGCAGCCAATCTTTTAGGACAGGGCGGGGTGAAGCTTTCTTT. Protein sequence: CASSQSFRTGRGEAFF.

The chain joins TRBV24-1 to TRBJ1-2; a weak D match, TRBD1 (6 bases). The germline V gene has CDR1 KGHDR and CDR2 SFDVKD. The CDR3 loop spans 13 amino acids. The V and J ends lost 4 bases and 8 bases respectively, with 13 bases between them. The CDR3 loop reads CATSEGTHQGYTF. Here the CDR3 DNA reads TGTGCCACCAGTGAGGGGACACATCAGGGCTACACCTTC.

The chain recombines TRBV5-8 with TRBJ1-1; D remains ambiguous. Germline V CDR1 and CDR2: SGHTS, YDEGEE. V lost 0 bases and J 0 bases, leaving 12 bases between the germline ends. The CDR3 extends over 16 amino acids. CDR3 nucleotide sequence: TGTGCCAGCAGCTTGGGTTGGCAGTACATGAACACTGAAGCTTTCTTT. It encodes CASSLGWQYMNTEAFF.

The V gene is TRBV6-2 or TRBV6-3, the J gene TRBJ2-3; D remains unclear. The CDR3 extends over 15 amino acids. V was cut by 1 base and J by 2 bases, with 10 bases left in between. CDR1 is MNHEY, CDR2 SVGEGT, per germline. The CDR3 DNA sequence: TGTGCCAGCAGTTACTACCCGGCATACACAGATACGCAGTATTTT. Protein product: CASSYYPAYTDTQYF.

The genes are TRBV7-2 and TRBJ1-4, with 7 bases aligning to TRBD1. The length of the CDR3 is 15 residues. Germline-derived CDR1 and CDR2 are SGHTA and FQGNSA. V was clipped by 2 bases and J by 8 bases; unmatched bases: 8. For the CDR3, the DNA is TGTGCCAGCAGCTTATCCGGGACAGTAGCAGAAAAACTGTTTTTT. This translates into CASSLSGTVAEKLFF.

The chain uses TRBV9 and TRBJ1-1; 12 bases match TRBD1. The CDR3 is 17 amino acids. Unmatched junction bases numbered 11, after V lost 4 bases and J lost 4 bases. Germline CDR1 is SGDLS and CDR2 is YYNGEE. CDR3 DNA sequence: TGTGCCAGCAGCCCTGGGACAGGGGGCCCCTTAGGCACTGAAGCTTTCTTT. It codes for CASSPGTGGPLGTEAFF.

Written as DNA, the CDR3 is TGTGCCAGCAGTTTCGGGACAGGATCGACTGAAGCTTTCTTT. It codes for CASSFGTGSTEAFF. The rearrangement joins TRBV6-2 or TRBV6-3 to TRBJ1-1, with 8 bases identical to TRBD1. Germline V gene sequence: CDR1 MNHEY, CDR2 SVGEGT. This CDR3 contains 14 residues. V shed 4 bases, J shed 5 bases, and the junction held 6 bases outside the gene matches.

The V gene is TRBV24-1, the J gene TRBJ1-5; tentatively, D is TRBD1 (6 bases). Germline V gene lookup returns CDR1 KGHDR and CDR2 SFDVKD. The CDR3 runs to 13 residues. Trimming shortened V by 5 bases and J by 7 bases, and 11 bases separated the two germline ends. The CDR3 DNA sequence: TGTGCCACCAGTGGCCACCAGGGGCAGCCCCAGCATTTT. Residues: CATSGHQGQPQHF.